This T cell receptor beta chain stems from a study of cytomegalovirus exposure and HLA in healthy donors. Study overall: Some 85 million unique TCRs, all from HLA-typed donors, were included in an early release of the data.

Both 60 Vbeta primers and 13 Jbeta primers went into the PCR. Data came from immunoSEQ multiplex PCR; TCRdb stores just in-frame clones and leaves some out. This table has roughly 71,000 clones, 70% to 85% appearing once. Study findings and constraints: For TCR beta chains, V- and J-gene trimming was later linked to a missense DCLRE1C variant.

The CDR3 has 16 amino acids. CDR1 and CDR2 (germline): GTSNPN, SVGIG (reference sequence). The V and J ends lost 5 bases and 1 base respectively, with 21 bases between them. On this clone: Its antigen remains unidentified.

The chain couples TRBV30 to TRBJ2-7; weak D call: TRBD1 (5 bases). This TCR was sampled from a girl aged 5 to 17 in good health and CMV-seropositive. Material for sequencing was PBMCs. The CDR3 region is CAWRTHRTPGSYEQYF. Written as DNA, the CDR3 is TGTGCCTGGCGCACACACAGGACCCCAGGGTCCTACGAGCAGTACTTC.